These 18 T cell receptor beta chains came from one sample sequenced in a study of T cell changes during pregnancy in multiple sclerosis. The assay was immunoSEQ multiplex PCR, and TCRdb's table has in-frame clones only and misses some. This sample has tens of thousands of clones, with about 91% found just once. Source: CD8+ T cells from peripheral blood mononuclear cells, taken after pregnancy. These receptor sequences come from a female donor with multiple sclerosis, enrolled in a pregnancy study.

This chain joins TRBV27 and TRBJ2-1; the match to TRBD2 covers 8 bases. The CDR3 is 16 residues long. The J segment lost 4 bases and the V segment lost 5 bases, leaving 10 bases of the junction unmatched. The germline CDR1 and CDR2 sequences are MNHEY and SMNVEV (reference sequence). The CDR3 here is CASSRERGPAYNEQFF. DNA for the CDR3: TGTGCCAGCAGTCGAGAGCGGGGGCCGGCTTACAATGAGCAGTTCTTC.

This clone was found once. This CDR3 is CASSLEVRTGELFF. DNA for the CDR3: TGTGCCAGCAGCTTAGAAGTGCGCACCGGGGAGCTGTTTTTT. The chain recombines TRBV7-8 with TRBJ2-2; no firm D call. V lost 1 base and J 4 bases, leaving 7 bases between the germline ends. The CDR3 is made up of 14 amino acids. CDR1 and CDR2 (germline): SGHVS, FQNEAQ.

The rearrangement uses TRBV27 and TRBJ2-1; the match to TRBD2 covers 8 bases. V shed 4 bases, J shed 3 bases, and the junction held 5 bases outside the gene matches. The germline CDR1 and CDR2 sequences are MNHEY and SMNVEV (reference sequence). The length of the CDR3 is 15 residues. The CDR3 reads CASSSLGGGYNEQFF. Here the CDR3 DNA reads TGTGCCAGCAGTTCCCTCGGGGGGGGCTACAATGAGCAGTTCTTC.

This clone was recorded a few times. The J gene is TRBJ1-1, the V gene TRBV13; D gene unclear. The germline CDR1 and CDR2 sequences are PRHDT and FYEKMQ (reference sequence). CDR3 length: 12 amino acids. Trimming stripped 4 bases from V and 2 bases from J, with 5 bases between. CDR3 sequence reads: CASSSGNTEAFF. CDR3 bases: TGTGCCAGCAGCTCCGGTAACACTGAAGCTTTCTTT. The variable domain in full, completed from reference TRBV13 and TRBJ1-1, reads AAGVIQSPRHLIKEKRETATLKCYPIPRHDTVYWYQQGPGQDPQFLISFYEKMQSDKGSIPDRFSAQQFSDYHSELNMSSLELGDSALYFCASSSGNTEAFFGQGTRLTVV.

This chain connects TRBV5-8 to TRBJ1-2; 7 bases match TRBD1. Germline V gene data show CDR1 as SGHTS and CDR2 as YDEGEE. V shed 4 bases and J 1 base; nucleotides not matched to a gene: 7. The CDR3 is 15 amino acids. The CDR3 coding sequence is TGTGCCAGCAGCCCCGACAGGGCAAGTAACTATGGCTACACCTTC. Translating it yields CASSPDRASNYGYTF.

This clone was seen only once. The chain carries TRBV29-1 and TRBJ2-1, with TRBD1 matching over 10 bases. Looked up from germline, CDR1 is SQVTM and CDR2 is ANQGSEA. The CDR3 covers 14 residues. Trimming at V came to 2 bases and at J to 7 bases, leaving 5 bases not matched to a gene. CDR3 protein: CSVERDRGLNEQFF. DNA for the CDR3: TGCAGCGTTGAACGGGACAGGGGTCTGAATGAGCAGTTCTTC.

This chain connects TRBV9 to TRBJ1-2; TRBD1 matches at 7 bases. This CDR3 has 20 residues. CDR1 is SGDLS, CDR2 YYNGEE, per germline. The V gene end was trimmed by 0 bases and the J gene end by 8 bases; junction bases not matched to a gene: 25. The CDR3 coding sequence is TGTGCCAGCAGCGTAGGGGTTCTAGACACCGGGACAGAAGTCTTTAGGGGCTACACCTTC. Its protein product is CASSVGVLDTGTEVFRGYTF.

The chain employs TRBV30 and TRBJ2-2; 7 nucleotides line up with TRBD2. The CDR3 loop spans 13 amino acids. Trimming took 5 bases from V and 6 from J; bases not matched to a gene: 6. Germline CDR1 reads GTSNPN; CDR2 reads SVGIG (reference sequence). CDR3 sequence: CAWGPAGAGELFF. The CDR3 bases are TGTGCCTGGGGCCCGGCGGGAGCCGGGGAGCTGTTTTTT.

The chain carries TRBV7-8 and TRBJ2-7; 10 positions match TRBD1. Per germline, CDR1 SGHVS and CDR2 FQNEAQ. The CDR3 spans 13 residues. The V and J ends lost 2 bases and 6 bases, in that order; junction bases with no gene match: 1. CDR3: CASSLRTGGEQYF. The CDR3 DNA reads as TGTGCCAGCAGCTTAAGGACAGGGGGCGAGCAGTACTTC.

J is TRBJ2-2 and V is TRBV25-1, with TRBD1 matching 10 bases. The germline CDR1 and CDR2 sequences are MGHDK and SYGVNS. Trimming took 4 bases from V and 1 from J; bases not matched to a gene: 0. The CDR3 sequence is 15 residues long. The CDR3 DNA follows: TGTGCCAGCAGTGGGACAGGGGGGAACACCGGGGAGCTGTTTTTT. This gives the protein CASSGTGGNTGELFF.

The chain recombines TRBV19 with TRBJ1-1; TRBD1 matches 9 bases. CDR1 is LNHDA and CDR2 is SQIVND in the germline V gene (reference sequence). This CDR3 region has 15 residues. The junction had 10 bases not matched to a gene; V was cut back by 6 bases and J by 5 bases. CDR3 DNA sequence: TGTGCCAGTAGGAACCTCCGAGGGACAGGGACTGAAGCTTTCTTT. The encoded protein is CASRNLRGTGTEAFF.

J is TRBJ1-1 and V is TRBV4-2; possible D gene TRBD1, 5 bases. The V gene lost 1 base and the J gene lost 5 bases, with 23 bases spanning the gap. CDR1 and CDR2 from the germline V gene are LGHNA and YNFKEQ. The CDR3 covers 18 residues. This chain's CDR3 is CASSQVGLGLRKGTEAFF. CDR3 DNA sequence: TGTGCCAGCAGCCAAGTCGGTCTTGGTTTACGGAAGGGGACTGAAGCTTTCTTT.

The chain has TRBV6-1 and TRBJ2-3; D is unresolved. Trimming cost V 1 base and J 2 bases, with 19 bases left between them. Germline values: CDR1 MNHNS, CDR2 SASEGT. This CDR3 region has 18 residues. The CDR3 DNA reads TGTGCCAGCAGTGAAGTAAGGAACAGTGTTTCGTTCACAGATACGCAGTATTTT. Amino acid sequence: CASSEVRNSVSFTDTQYF.

This chain connects TRBV23-1 to TRBJ2-7; 8 bases fit TRBD1. TRBV23-1 belongs to the ORF category, with a function that is uncertain. The CDR3 consists of 15 residues. V lost 7 bases and J lost 3; bases outside the gene matches: 11. In DNA form, the CDR3 reads TGCGCCAGCACTCCCCCCCGGGACAGGTACTACGAGCAGTACTTC. Amino acid sequence: CASTPPRDRYYEQYF.

V gene TRBV6-6 combines with J gene TRBJ2-7, with D possibly TRBD1 on 6 matching bases. Trimming took 0 bases from V and 5 from J, leaving 11 bases between them. The CDR3 is 14 amino acids. From germline, CDR1 is MNHNY and CDR2 SVGAGI (reference sequence). CDR3 protein: CASSYSNRDHEQYF. The DNA of the CDR3 is TGTGCCAGCAGTTACTCGAACAGGGACCACGAGCAGTACTTC.

The V and J genes are TRBV19 and TRBJ1-4; 7 bases line up with TRBD1. The V and J ends lost 6 bases and 5 bases, in that order; junction bases with no gene match: 9. This CDR3 is 15 amino acids long. In germline, CDR1 is LNHDA, CDR2 SQIVND (reference sequence). The CDR3 DNA sequence: TGTGCCAGTAGGGACAGGATTTCGGCGAATGAAAAACTGTTTTTT. This encodes CASRDRISANEKLFF.

The chain combines TRBV27 with TRBJ2-1; 9 bases align to TRBD1. The CDR3 extends over 16 amino acids. The V segment lost 5 bases and the J segment 8 bases; nucleotides outside the gene matches: 13. Per germline, CDR1 MNHEY and CDR2 SMNVEV (reference sequence). The CDR3: CASSPLSGTGRYEQFF. CDR3 nucleotides: TGTGCCAGCAGTCCCTTGTCCGGGACAGGGAGGTATGAGCAGTTCTTC.

The genes are TRBV27 and TRBJ2-4, with D possibly being TRBD1 (7 bases). V shed 2 bases and J shed 6 bases, with 11 bases lying between them. The length of the CDR3 is 14 residues. Germline assignment: CDR1 MNHEY and CDR2 SMNVEV (reference sequence). The CDR3 sequence: CASSLGQGGNIQYF. In nucleotides, the CDR3 is TGTGCCAGCAGTTTAGGGCAGGGGGGAAACATTCAGTACTTC.